This T cell receptor beta chain is drawn from a study of cytomegalovirus exposure and HLA in healthy donors. As concerns this clone: Its matching antigen is unknown.

The PCR was carried out with 60 Vbeta primers and 13 Jbeta primers. Generated by immunoSEQ multiplex PCR, the TCRdb table keeps only in-frame clones and is missing some. The repertoire table contains about 130,000 clones. Notes on the study in general: In an earlier analysis, in roughly 580 donors, most V segments appeared productive either ~90% or ~30% of the time. A later analysis found TCR association rates differed by HLA locus, highest for DRB1 and lowest for HLA-C.

The CDR3 runs 17 residues. The V and J ends lost 2 bases and 2 bases, in that order; junction bases with no gene match: 3. CDR1 and CDR2 (germline): LNHNV, YYDKDF (reference sequence). This clonotype was sampled from a woman aged 60 to 75 in good health and CMV-seronegative. The sample consisted of PBMCs. This chain uses TRBV15 with TRBJ2-1; 13 positions match TRBD2. CDR3 loop: CATSRKGLAGPYNEQFF. In DNA form, the CDR3 reads TGTGCCACCAGCAGAAAGGGACTAGCGGGACCCTACAATGAGCAGTTCTTC.